Below, 28 T cell receptor beta chains from the same sample are listed, as sequenced in a study of identical twins. TCRdb redid the calling of the 5' RACE reads with MiXCR, one entry per CDR3 protein. The sample has roughly 290,000 distinct CDR3 sequences, around 8.8% seen once. These sequences were also reported in another study, on yellow fever vaccine responses in identical twins.

Sequencing used memory (CD45RO+) T cells sorted from blood. These receptors all stem from a woman younger than 30 in good health.

This clonotype was seen a handful of times. This chain uses TRBV10-3 with TRBJ1-5, with D unclear. Germline CDR1 ENHRY, CDR2 SYGVKD. CDR3 length: 12 residues. V dropped 4 bases and J dropped 4 bases, with 5 bases sitting between them. CDR3 DNA: TGTGCCATCAGTGGGGAGAATCAGCCCCAGCATTTT. As protein: CAISGENQPQHF.

At least ten counts were recorded for this clonotype. The chain carries TRBV7-7 and TRBJ2-5; 11 nucleotides agree with TRBD1. This CDR3 contains 16 residues. The V segment lost 5 bases and the J segment 3 bases; nucleotides outside the gene matches: 8. Germline V gene sequence: CDR1 SSHAT, CDR2 FNYEAQ (reference sequence). CDR3 in DNA: TGTGCCAGCAGCCCCCCCGGGACAGGGGGGAAAGAGACCCAGTACTTC. This gives the protein CASSPPGTGGKETQYF.

Only a few counts were recorded for this clonotype. This chain uses TRBV20-1 with TRBJ2-1, with 9 bases fitting TRBD2. Per germline, CDR1 DFQATT and CDR2 SNEGSKA (reference sequence). The V and J ends lost 4 bases and 0 bases, in that order; junction bases with no gene match: 10. The CDR3 is made up of 17 amino acids. The CDR3 spells CSATRTSALGSYNEQFF. The DNA for the CDR3 is TGCAGTGCTACTCGGACTAGCGCCCTCGGCTCCTACAATGAGCAGTTCTTC.

This clonotype was recorded many times. J is TRBJ2-1 and V is TRBV20-1; 10 nucleotides line up with TRBD2. With V trimmed by 2 bases and J by 8 bases, 6 bases remained unmatched. Germline lookup yields CDR1 DFQATT and CDR2 SNEGSKA (reference sequence). The CDR3 has 14 residues. CDR3 coding DNA: TGCAGTGCTAGACCTAGCGGGGGTCGGGATGAGCAGTTCTTC. This gives the protein CSARPSGGRDEQFF.

This clonotype was found many times. V and J are TRBV7-3 and TRBJ2-1, with D uncertain. The V gene lost 0 bases and the J gene lost 9 bases, with 9 bases spanning the gap. Germline assignment: CDR1 SGHTA and CDR2 FQGTGA. The CDR3 consists of 13 residues. CDR3 in DNA: TGTGCCAGCAGCTTAACAGGTCGGAGTGAGCAGTTCTTC. Its protein product is CASSLTGRSEQFF.

The chain is built from TRBV10-1 and TRBJ1-1, with 7 bases fitting TRBD1. Germline V gene lookup returns CDR1 WNHNN and CDR2 SYGVQD (reference sequence). The junction had 11 bases not matched to a gene; V was cut back by 6 bases and J by 1 base. The CDR3 spans 16 residues. In DNA form, the CDR3 reads TGCGCCAGCAGACCGGGACAGAGGCCAAGGAACACTGAAGCTTTCTTT. Protein: CASRPGQRPRNTEAFF.

This clonotype has at least ten counts. V and J are TRBV15 and TRBJ2-4, with TRBD1 as a possible D gene (5 bases). With 1 base removed from V and 3 bases from J, the gap between germline ends came to 10 bases. From germline, CDR1 is LNHNV and CDR2 YYDKDF (reference sequence). The length of the CDR3 is 15 residues. CDR3 sequence reads: CATSRVADSKNIQYF. The DNA for the CDR3 is TGTGCCACCAGCAGAGTGGCCGACAGCAAAAACATTCAGTACTTC.

This clonotype showed up just a few times. This chain links TRBV28 with TRBJ1-1, with a tentative D call TRBD1 (5 bases). The V gene lost 8 bases and the J gene lost 5 bases, with 12 bases spanning the gap. CDR1 is MDHEN, CDR2 SYDVKM, per germline. The CDR3 totals 12 residues. In nucleotides, the CDR3 is TGTGCCAGCGATCAACGGGGGACTGAAGCTTTCTTT. Translation gives CASDQRGTEAFF.

This clonotype was found a few times. This rearrangement joins TRBV6-1 to TRBJ2-3; TRBD1 or TRBD2 may be the D gene (6 bases each). V was cut by 1 base and J by 10 bases, with 12 bases left in between. The CDR3 runs 13 residues. The V gene's germline CDR1 is MNHNS and CDR2 SASEGT. Here the CDR3 DNA reads TGTGCCAGCAGTGAAGAAGGGGGGCTCCCGCAGTATTTT. Protein: CASSEEGGLPQYF.

This chain uses TRBV6-2 or TRBV6-3 with TRBJ2-1; no reliable D call. Trimming took off 5 bases at V and 9 bases at J, with 11 bases between the two ends. The CDR3 is 12 residues long. Germline CDR1 is MNHEY and CDR2 is SVGEGT. As DNA, the CDR3 is TGTGCCAGCAGTAACCCTCGGGCTGAGCAGTTCTTC. It is translated as CASSNPRAEQFF.

The table lists this clonotype with many counts. The junction differs from germline at one of its ends, possibly a read error. The chain recombines TRBV25-1 with TRBJ1-2, with TRBD1 matching 8 bases. This CDR3 comprises 12 residues. CDR1 is MGHDK and CDR2 is SYGVNS in the germline V gene. CDR3 coding DNA: TGTGCCAGCCAGGGACAGGTTCCCGAATTCCACTTC. Protein: CASQGQVPEFHF.

The CDR3 DNA follows: TGTGCCAGCAGTTACTCGACAGGGGGTCGGACCGGGGAGCTGTTTTTT. It yields the protein CASSYSTGGRTGELFF. The rearrangement uses TRBV6-5 and TRBJ2-2; 9 positions match TRBD1. V dropped 0 bases and J dropped 5; count of bases not matched to a gene: 4. The CDR3 covers 16 residues. Germline loops: CDR1 MNHEY, CDR2 SVGAGI.

The genes are TRBV29-1 and TRBJ2-1, with D perhaps TRBD1 (7 bases). V gave up 7 bases and J gave up 2 bases, with 12 bases separating them. The CDR3 sequence is 13 residues long. Germline assignment: CDR1 SQVTM and CDR2 ANQGSEA. CDR3 residues: CSAFRGAYNEQFF. In DNA, the CDR3 is TGCAGCGCATTCAGGGGGGCCTACAATGAGCAGTTCTTC.

DNA of the CDR3: TGCGCCAGCAGCTTTACAGGGTCCAACGAGCAGTACTTC. Its translation: CASSFTGSNEQYF. This chain connects TRBV5-1 to TRBJ2-7; TRBD1 is a possible D gene (6 bases). This CDR3 region has 13 residues. CDR1 SGHRS and CDR2 YFSETQ come from the germline V gene. Between the trimmed V and J ends, which lost 2 bases and 5 bases, there was a span of 11 bases.

The chain recombines TRBV6-1 with TRBJ2-1; tentatively, D is TRBD1 (6 bases). The CDR3 length is 16 residues. From germline, CDR1 is MNHNS and CDR2 SASEGT. The V end lost 4 bases, the J end lost 4 bases, and 17 bases lay between the germline ends. DNA of the CDR3: TGTGCCAGCAGTGCCGCCGGGACACCGAATTACAATGAGCAGTTCTTC. Protein: CASSAAGTPNYNEQFF.

The CDR3 loop reads CSARGNSGRPSYEQYF. In DNA form, the CDR3 reads TGCAGTGCTAGAGGGAATAGCGGGAGGCCCTCCTACGAGCAGTACTTC. The chain joins TRBV20-1 to TRBJ2-7, with 10 bases identical to TRBD2. CDR1 is DFQATT, CDR2 SNEGSKA, per germline (reference sequence). This CDR3 has 16 amino acids. Germline trimming cut 1 base from V and 0 bases from J; bases unmatched to any gene: 6.

This clonotype has a handful of counts. The chain carries TRBV5-1 and TRBJ2-5; 11 bases are a match to TRBD2. Germline V gives CDR1 SGHRS, CDR2 YFSETQ. The CDR3 runs to 16 residues. With 2 bases clipped from V and 2 bases from J, the junction kept 5 bases outside the gene matches. The CDR3 reads CASSLTSSGGQETQYF. CDR3 bases: TGCGCCAGCAGCTTAACGTCTAGCGGGGGGCAAGAGACCCAGTACTTC.

This clonotype was recorded a few times. The chain links TRBV20-1 to TRBJ2-7, with D possibly being TRBD1 or TRBD2 (5 bases each). This CDR3 is built from 13 residues. Germline V gives CDR1 DFQATT, CDR2 SNEGSKA (reference sequence). Trimming pared 5 bases from V and 0 bases from J, leaving 11 bases between. In DNA, the CDR3 is TGCAGTGCTTCCGTTGGGACCTCCTACGAGCAGTACGTC. Amino acids: CSASVGTSYEQYV.

In this sample, this clonotype turned up a few times. This chain connects TRBV20-1 to TRBJ2-1; 8 bases match TRBD2. CDR3 length: 15 amino acids. After removal of 6 bases from V and 0 bases from J, the junction contained 7 bases not matched to a gene. Germline assignment: CDR1 DFQATT and CDR2 SNEGSKA (reference sequence). CDR3 region: CSASSGTISYNEQFF. The CDR3 DNA reads as TGCAGTGCCAGTAGCGGGACAATCTCCTACAATGAGCAGTTCTTC.

The gene calls are TRBV5-5 and TRBJ2-1, with a weak D call TRBD2 (5 bases). The germline CDR1 and CDR2 sequences are SGHKS and YYEKEE (reference sequence). This CDR3 has 13 residues. Trimming stripped 7 bases from V and 6 bases from J, with 14 bases between. CDR3 nucleotide sequence: TGTGCCAGCGGCCCCGCGGGCGGCAATGAGCAGTTCTTC. Translated, it gives CASGPAGGNEQFF.

The chain combines TRBV11-2 with TRBJ2-7, with TRBD2 matching 7 bases. The V and J ends lost 5 bases and 6 bases, in that order; junction bases with no gene match: 4. The CDR3 is 12 residues long. The germline CDR1 and CDR2 sequences are SGHAT and FQNNGV. The chain's CDR3 is CASSPQRGEQYV. The DNA of the CDR3 is TGTGCCAGCAGCCCACAGCGGGGCGAGCAGTACGTC.

A single count supports this clonotype. A much larger clone lies a single base off, so this may be a read error. The rearrangement uses TRBV29-1 and TRBJ2-7, with D maybe TRBD2 (6 bases). From germline, CDR1 is SQVTM and CDR2 ANQGSEA. The length of the CDR3 is 17 residues. The V gene lost 4 bases and the J gene lost 3 bases, with 25 bases spanning the gap. This CDR3 is CSVGGGSQTSGDYEQYF. DNA for the CDR3: TGCAGCGTTGGTGGCGGGTCCCAGACTAGTGGGGACTACGAGCAGTACTTC.

This clonotype was found a few times. The chain is built from TRBV11-3 and TRBJ1-1; no reliable D call. The CDR3 is 13 residues long. Deletions cut 5 bases from V and 0 bases from J, with 7 bases between. Germline V lookup: CDR1 SGHNT, CDR2 YENEEA. The CDR3 protein is CASSTSMNTEAFF. CDR3 nucleotides: TGTGCCAGCAGCACCTCCATGAACACTGAAGCTTTCTTT.

There are many counts of this clonotype. The chain links TRBV5-1 to TRBJ2-2; 9 nucleotides match TRBD1. CDR1 SGHRS and CDR2 YFSETQ come from the germline V gene. The CDR3 is 15 residues long. The junction had 3 bases not matched to a gene; V was cut back by 5 bases and J by 1 base. Here the CDR3 reads CASRTGQGNTGELFF. The DNA for the CDR3 is TGCGCCAGCAGAACGGGACAGGGGAACACCGGGGAGCTGTTTTTT.

In its sample, this clonotype was seen many times. For the CDR3, the DNA is TGTGCCAGCAGTTTACGGCCTAGCGTAGGTGACAATGAGCAGTTCTTC. It encodes CASSLRPSVGDNEQFF. The chain recombines TRBV27 with TRBJ2-1; possible D gene TRBD2, 6 bases. This CDR3 spans 16 amino acids. V was cut by 2 bases and J by 5 bases, with 16 bases left in between. Germline V CDR1 and CDR2: MNHEY, SMNVEV (reference sequence).

This chain connects TRBV6-1 to TRBJ2-7, with TRBD1 identical over 7 bases. The V gene end was trimmed by 8 bases and the J gene end by 4 bases; junction bases not matched to a gene: 8. The CDR3 is made up of 13 amino acids. Germline lookup yields CDR1 MNHNS and CDR2 SASEGT. The CDR3 DNA is TGTGCCAGCCGACAGGGTGGGGAATACGAGCAGTACTTC. It translates to CASRQGGEYEQYF.

CDR3 loop: CASSQDDRVNSPLGNTIYF. The CDR3 DNA reads as TGCGCCAGCAGCCAAGATGACAGGGTAAACTCCCCCTTGGGAAACACCATATATTTT. This chain joins TRBV4-1 and TRBJ1-3, with 7 bases lining up with TRBD1. The CDR3 length is 19 residues. The junction had 15 bases not matched to a gene; V was cut back by 0 bases and J by 4 bases. CDR1 is MGHRA and CDR2 is YSYEKL in the germline V gene.

This clonotype came up many times. V is TRBV6-1 and J is TRBJ1-1; no definite D call. Germline V lookup: CDR1 MNHNS, CDR2 SASEGT. The CDR3 is made up of 11 amino acids. The V end was cut by 7 bases, the J end by 4 bases, with 7 bases between. DNA of the CDR3: TGTGCCAGCAATGCGGGCACTGAAGCTTTCTTT. Its protein product is CASNAGTEAFF.